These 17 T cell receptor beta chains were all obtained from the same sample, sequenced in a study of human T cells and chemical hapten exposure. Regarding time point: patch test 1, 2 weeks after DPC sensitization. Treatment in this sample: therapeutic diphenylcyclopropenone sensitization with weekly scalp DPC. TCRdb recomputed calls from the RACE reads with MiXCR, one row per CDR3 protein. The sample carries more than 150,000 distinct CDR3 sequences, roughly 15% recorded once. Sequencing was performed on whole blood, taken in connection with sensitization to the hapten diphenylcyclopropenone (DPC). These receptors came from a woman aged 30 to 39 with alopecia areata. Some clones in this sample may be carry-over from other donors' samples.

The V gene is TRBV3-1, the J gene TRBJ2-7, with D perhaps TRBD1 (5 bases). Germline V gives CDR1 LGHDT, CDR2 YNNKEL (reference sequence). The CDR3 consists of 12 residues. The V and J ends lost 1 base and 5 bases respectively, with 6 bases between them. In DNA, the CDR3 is TGTGCCAGCAGCCAAGGACAGAACGAGCAGTACTTC. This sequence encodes CASSQGQNEQYF.

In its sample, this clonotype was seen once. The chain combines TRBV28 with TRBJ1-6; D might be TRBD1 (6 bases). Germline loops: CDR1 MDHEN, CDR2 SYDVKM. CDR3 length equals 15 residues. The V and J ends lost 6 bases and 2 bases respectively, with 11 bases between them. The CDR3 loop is CASRRDTAYNSPLHF. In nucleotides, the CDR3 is TGTGCCAGCAGAAGGGACACTGCCTATAATTCACCCCTCCACTTT.

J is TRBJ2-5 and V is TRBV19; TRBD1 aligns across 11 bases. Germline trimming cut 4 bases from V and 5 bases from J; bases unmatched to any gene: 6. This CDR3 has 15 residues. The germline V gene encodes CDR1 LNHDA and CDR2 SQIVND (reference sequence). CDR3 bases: TGTGCCAGTAGTACCCGGACAGGGGGCGGGGAGACCCAGTACTTC. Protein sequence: CASSTRTGGGETQYF.

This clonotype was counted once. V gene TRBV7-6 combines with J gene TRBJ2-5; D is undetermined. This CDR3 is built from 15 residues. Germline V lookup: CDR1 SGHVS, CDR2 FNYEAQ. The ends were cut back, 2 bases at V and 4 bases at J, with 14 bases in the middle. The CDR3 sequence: CASSLRPGPLETQYF. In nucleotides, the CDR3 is TGTGCCAGCAGCTTACGTCCGGGCCCCTTAGAGACCCAGTACTTC.

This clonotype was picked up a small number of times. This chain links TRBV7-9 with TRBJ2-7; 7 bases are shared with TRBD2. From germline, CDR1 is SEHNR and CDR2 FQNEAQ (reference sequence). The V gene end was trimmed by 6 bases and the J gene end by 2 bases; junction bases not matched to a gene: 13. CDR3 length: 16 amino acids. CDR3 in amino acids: CASRPAGGGATYEQYF. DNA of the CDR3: TGTGCCAGCAGACCAGCCGGGGGAGGGGCGACCTACGAGCAGTACTTC.

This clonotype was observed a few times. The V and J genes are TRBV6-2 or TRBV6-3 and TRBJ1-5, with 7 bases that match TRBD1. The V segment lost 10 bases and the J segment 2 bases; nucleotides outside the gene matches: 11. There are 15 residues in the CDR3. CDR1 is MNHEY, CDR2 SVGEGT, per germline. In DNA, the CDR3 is TGTGCCATAGGACAGGCCCGCAATGGCAATCAGCCCCAGCATTTT. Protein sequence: CAIGQARNGNQPQHF.

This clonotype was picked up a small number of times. CDR3 nucleotide sequence: TGTGCCAGCAGTTTCGGCAGTTCCGCAACTAATGAAAAACTGTTTTTT. This sequence encodes CASSFGSSATNEKLFF. The rearrangement uses TRBV6-2 or TRBV6-3 and TRBJ1-4; no firm D call. In germline, CDR1 is MNHEY, CDR2 SVGEGT. Trimming stripped 4 bases from V and 0 bases from J, with 12 bases between. This CDR3 contains 16 residues.

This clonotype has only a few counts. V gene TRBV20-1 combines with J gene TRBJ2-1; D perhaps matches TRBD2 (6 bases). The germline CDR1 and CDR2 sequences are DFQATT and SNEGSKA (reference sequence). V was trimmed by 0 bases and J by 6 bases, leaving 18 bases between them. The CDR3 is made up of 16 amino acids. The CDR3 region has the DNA TGCAGTGCTAGAGATCGGGGGACCCTATGGGGCAATGAGCAGTTCTTC. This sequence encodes CSARDRGTLWGNEQFF.

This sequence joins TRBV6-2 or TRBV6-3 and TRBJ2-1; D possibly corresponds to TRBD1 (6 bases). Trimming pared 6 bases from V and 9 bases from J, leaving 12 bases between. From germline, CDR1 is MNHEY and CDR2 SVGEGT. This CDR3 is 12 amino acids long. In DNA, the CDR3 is TGTGCCAGCAGGCCCACAGGGAGTGAGCAGTTCTTC. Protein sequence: CASRPTGSEQFF.

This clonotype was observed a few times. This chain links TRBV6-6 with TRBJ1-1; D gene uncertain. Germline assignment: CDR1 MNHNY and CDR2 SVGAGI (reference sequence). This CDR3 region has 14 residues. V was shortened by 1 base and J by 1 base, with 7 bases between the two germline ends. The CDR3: CASSYFNRNTEAFF. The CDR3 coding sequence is TGTGCCAGCAGTTACTTTAACAGGAACACTGAAGCTTTCTTT.

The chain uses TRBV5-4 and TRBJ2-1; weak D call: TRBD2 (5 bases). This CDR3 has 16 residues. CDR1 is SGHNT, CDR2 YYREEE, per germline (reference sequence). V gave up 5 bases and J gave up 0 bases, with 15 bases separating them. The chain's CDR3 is CASRTQRDSSYNEQFF. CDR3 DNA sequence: TGTGCCAGCAGAACGCAACGGGATAGCTCCTACAATGAGCAGTTCTTC.

The CDR3 nucleotides read TGTGCCAGCAGCCCCCGGGACAGGGGCGCAGATACGCAGTATTTT. Protein product: CASSPRDRGADTQYF. This chain joins TRBV7-2 and TRBJ2-3; 10 nucleotides match TRBD1. Losses at the gene ends were 5 bases for V and 4 bases for J; bases not matched to a gene: 6. The germline gives CDR1 SGHTA, CDR2 FQGNSA. The CDR3 is made up of 15 amino acids.

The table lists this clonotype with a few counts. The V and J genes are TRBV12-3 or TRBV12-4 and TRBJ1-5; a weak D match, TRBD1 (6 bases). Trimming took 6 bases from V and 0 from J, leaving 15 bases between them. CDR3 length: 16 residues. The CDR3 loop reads CASSGTGTSSNQPQHF. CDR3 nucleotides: TGTGCCAGCAGCGGGACCGGGACAAGTAGCAATCAGCCCCAGCATTTT.

CDR3 amino acids: CSASRLDRGRQPQHF. The CDR3, as DNA: TGCAGTGCTTCACGACTTGACAGGGGTCGTCAGCCCCAGCATTTT. V gene TRBV20-1 combines with J gene TRBJ1-5; 8 bases are shared with TRBD1. With 5 bases clipped from V and 6 bases from J, the junction kept 12 bases outside the gene matches. Germline CDR1 and CDR2: DFQATT and SNEGSKA (reference sequence). The CDR3 spans 15 residues.

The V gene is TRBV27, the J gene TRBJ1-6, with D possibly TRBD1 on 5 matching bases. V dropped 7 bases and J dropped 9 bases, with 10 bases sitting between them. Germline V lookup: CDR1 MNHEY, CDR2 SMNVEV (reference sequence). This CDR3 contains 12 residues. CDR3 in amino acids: CASTIGASPLHF. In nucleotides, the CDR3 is TGTGCCAGCACCATTGGGGCTTCACCCCTCCACTTT.

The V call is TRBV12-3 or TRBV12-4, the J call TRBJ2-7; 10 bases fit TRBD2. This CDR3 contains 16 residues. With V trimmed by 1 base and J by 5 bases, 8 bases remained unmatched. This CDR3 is CASSLVSSGSLHEQYF. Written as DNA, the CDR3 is TGTGCCAGCAGTTTAGTCTCTAGCGGGAGTCTCCACGAGCAGTACTTC.

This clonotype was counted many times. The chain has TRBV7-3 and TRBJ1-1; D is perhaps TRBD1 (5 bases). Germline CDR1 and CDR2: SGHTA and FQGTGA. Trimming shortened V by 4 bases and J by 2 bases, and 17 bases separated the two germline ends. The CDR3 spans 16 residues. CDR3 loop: CASSSPQPGKNTEAFF. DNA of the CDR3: TGTGCCAGCAGCTCCCCGCAACCAGGGAAAAACACTGAAGCTTTCTTT.